This T cell receptor beta chain was documented in a study of T cell responses to AZD1222 COVID-19 vaccine. The CDR3 is made up of 16 amino acids. Trimming removed 5 bases at V and 6 bases at J, with 23 bases between. Germline CDR1 and CDR2: SGHVS and FQNEAQ. The assay was immunoSEQ multiplex PCR, and TCRdb's table has in-frame clones only and misses some. The table lists roughly 170,000 clones, approximately 90% of them singletons. The sequenced sample was peripheral blood, obtained on day 0 of AZD1222 vaccination. The gene calls are TRBV7-8 and TRBJ2-7, with D hard to call. This clonotype originated in an adult in good health. CDR3 nucleotides: TGTGCCAGCAGCCTAGAGGTGGGAAGGCAAATACGCGAGCAGTACTTC. Its protein is CASSLEVGRQIREQYF.